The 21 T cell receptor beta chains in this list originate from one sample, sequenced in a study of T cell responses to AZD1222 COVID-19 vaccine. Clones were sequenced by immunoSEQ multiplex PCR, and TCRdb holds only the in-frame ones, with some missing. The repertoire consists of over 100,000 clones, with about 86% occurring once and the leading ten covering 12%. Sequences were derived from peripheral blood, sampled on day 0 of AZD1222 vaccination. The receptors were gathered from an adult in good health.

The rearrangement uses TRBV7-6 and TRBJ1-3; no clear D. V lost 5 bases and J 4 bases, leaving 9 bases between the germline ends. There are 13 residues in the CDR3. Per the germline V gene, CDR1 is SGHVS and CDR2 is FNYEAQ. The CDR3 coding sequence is TGTGCCAGCAGCACCACCGAGGGAAACACCATATATTTT. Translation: CASSTTEGNTIYF.

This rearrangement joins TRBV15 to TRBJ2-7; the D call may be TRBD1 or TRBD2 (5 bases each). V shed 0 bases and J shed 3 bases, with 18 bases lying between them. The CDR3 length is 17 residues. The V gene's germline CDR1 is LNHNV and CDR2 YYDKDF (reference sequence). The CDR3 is CATSRDPVGALNYEQYF. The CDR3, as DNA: TGTGCCACCAGCAGAGATCCGGTCGGGGCACTCAACTACGAGCAGTACTTC.

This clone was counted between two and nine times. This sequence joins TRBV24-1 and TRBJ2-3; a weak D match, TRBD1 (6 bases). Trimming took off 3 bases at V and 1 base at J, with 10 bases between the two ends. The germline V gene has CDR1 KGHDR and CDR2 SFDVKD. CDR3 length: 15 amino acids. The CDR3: CATSDAQGGTDTQYF. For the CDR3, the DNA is TGTGCCACCAGTGATGCACAGGGAGGCACAGATACGCAGTATTTT.

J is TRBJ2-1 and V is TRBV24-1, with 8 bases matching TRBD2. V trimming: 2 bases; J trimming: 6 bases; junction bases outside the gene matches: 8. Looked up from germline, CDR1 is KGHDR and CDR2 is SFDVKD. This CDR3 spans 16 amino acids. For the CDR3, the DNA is TGTGCCACCAGTGATTCTGGCGGGAGGTCTCCCAATGAGCAGTTCTTC. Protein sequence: CATSDSGGRSPNEQFF.

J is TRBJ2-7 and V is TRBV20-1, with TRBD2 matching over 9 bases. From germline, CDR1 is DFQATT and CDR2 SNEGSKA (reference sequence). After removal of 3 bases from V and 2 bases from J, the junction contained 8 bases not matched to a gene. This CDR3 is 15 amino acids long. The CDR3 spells CSASSRLAATYEQYF. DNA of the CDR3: TGCAGTGCTAGTTCCCGACTAGCGGCAACCTACGAGCAGTACTTC.

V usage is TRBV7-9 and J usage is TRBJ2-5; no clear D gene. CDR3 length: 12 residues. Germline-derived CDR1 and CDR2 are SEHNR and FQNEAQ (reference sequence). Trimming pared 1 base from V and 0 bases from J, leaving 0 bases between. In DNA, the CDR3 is TGTGCCAGCAGCTTAGACCAAGAGACCCAGTACTTC. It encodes CASSLDQETQYF.

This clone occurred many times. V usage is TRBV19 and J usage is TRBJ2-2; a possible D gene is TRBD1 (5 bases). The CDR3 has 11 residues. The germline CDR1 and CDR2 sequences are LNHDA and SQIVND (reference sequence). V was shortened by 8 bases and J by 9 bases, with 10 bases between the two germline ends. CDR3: CASARDWELFF. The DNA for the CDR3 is TGTGCCAGTGCCAGGGATTGGGAGCTGTTTTTT.

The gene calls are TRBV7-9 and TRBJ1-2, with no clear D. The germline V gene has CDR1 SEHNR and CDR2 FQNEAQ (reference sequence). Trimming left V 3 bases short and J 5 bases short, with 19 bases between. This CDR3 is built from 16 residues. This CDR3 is CASSFVSPAGLYGYTF. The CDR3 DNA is TGTGCCAGCAGCTTCGTATCTCCGGCAGGTCTTTATGGCTACACCTTC.

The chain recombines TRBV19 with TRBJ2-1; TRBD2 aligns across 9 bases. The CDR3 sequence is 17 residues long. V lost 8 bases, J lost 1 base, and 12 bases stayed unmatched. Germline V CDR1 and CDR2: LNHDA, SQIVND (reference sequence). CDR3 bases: TGTGCCAGTGCACCTCGGGATAGCGGGGGTTCCTACAATGAGCAGTTCTTC. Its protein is CASAPRDSGGSYNEQFF.

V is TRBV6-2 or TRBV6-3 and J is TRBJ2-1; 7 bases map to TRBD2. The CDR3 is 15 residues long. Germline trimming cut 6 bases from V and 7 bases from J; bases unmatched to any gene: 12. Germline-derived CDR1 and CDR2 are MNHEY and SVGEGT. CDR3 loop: CASSPEYASGNEQFF. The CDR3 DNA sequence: TGTGCCAGCAGCCCGGAGTATGCTAGCGGAAATGAGCAGTTCTTC.

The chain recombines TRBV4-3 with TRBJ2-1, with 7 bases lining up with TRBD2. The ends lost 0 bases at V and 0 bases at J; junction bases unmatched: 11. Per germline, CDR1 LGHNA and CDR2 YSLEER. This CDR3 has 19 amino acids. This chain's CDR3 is CASSQEKAGRGSSYNEQFF. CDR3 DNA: TGCGCCAGCAGCCAAGAGAAAGCGGGGCGCGGGAGCTCCTACAATGAGCAGTTCTTC.

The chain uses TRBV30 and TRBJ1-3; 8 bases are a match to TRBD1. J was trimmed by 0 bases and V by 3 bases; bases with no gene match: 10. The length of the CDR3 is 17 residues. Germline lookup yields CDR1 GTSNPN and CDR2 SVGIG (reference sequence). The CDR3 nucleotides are TGTGCCTGGAGCGACAGACGACAGGGGAACTCTGGAAACACCATATATTTT. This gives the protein CAWSDRRQGNSGNTIYF.

CDR3 coding DNA: TGTGCCAGCAGTGTTGGCCGGGGAGAGACCCAGTACTTC. Its translation is CASSVGRGETQYF. The chain couples TRBV28 to TRBJ2-5, with D maybe TRBD2 (5 bases). The germline V gene has CDR1 MDHEN and CDR2 SYDVKM. The CDR3 is 13 amino acids. V lost 5 bases to trimming and J lost 4 bases, with 11 bases between them.

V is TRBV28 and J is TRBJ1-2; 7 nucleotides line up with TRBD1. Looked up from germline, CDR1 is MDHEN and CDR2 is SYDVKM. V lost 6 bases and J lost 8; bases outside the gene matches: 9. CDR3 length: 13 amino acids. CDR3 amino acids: CASRLTGDEGYTF. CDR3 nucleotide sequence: TGTGCCAGCAGGTTAACAGGGGACGAGGGCTACACCTTC.

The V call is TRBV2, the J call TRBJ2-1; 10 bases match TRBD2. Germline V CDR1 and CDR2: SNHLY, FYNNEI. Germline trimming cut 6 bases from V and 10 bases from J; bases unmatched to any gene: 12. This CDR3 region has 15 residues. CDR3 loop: CASRPASGSLAEQFF. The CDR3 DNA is TGTGCCAGCAGGCCCGCTAGCGGGAGTTTGGCGGAGCAGTTCTTC.

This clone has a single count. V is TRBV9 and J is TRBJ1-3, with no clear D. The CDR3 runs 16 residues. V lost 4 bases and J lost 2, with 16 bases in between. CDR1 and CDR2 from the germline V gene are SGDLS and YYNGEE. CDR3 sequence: CASSPIGGGTGNTIYF. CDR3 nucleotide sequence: TGTGCCAGCAGCCCCATAGGTGGTGGGACTGGAAACACCATATATTTT.

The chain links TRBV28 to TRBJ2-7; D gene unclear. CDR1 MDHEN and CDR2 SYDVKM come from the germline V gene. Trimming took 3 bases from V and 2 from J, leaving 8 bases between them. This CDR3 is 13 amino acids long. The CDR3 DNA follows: TGTGCCAGCAGTTTTAGTGTCCCCTACGAGCAGTACTTC. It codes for CASSFSVPYEQYF.

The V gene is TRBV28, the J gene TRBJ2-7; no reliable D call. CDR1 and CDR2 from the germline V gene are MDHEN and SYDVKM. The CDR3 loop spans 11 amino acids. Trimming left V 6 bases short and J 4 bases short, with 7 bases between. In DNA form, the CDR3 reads TGTGCCAGCAGCACTAAATACGAGCAGTACTTC. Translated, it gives CASSTKYEQYF.

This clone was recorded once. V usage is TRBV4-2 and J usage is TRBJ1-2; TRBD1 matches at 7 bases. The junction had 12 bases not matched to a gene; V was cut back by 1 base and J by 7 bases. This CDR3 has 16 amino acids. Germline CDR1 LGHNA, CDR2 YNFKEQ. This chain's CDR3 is CASSQAGGTVDGGYTF. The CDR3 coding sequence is TGTGCCAGCAGCCAAGCCGGCGGGACAGTTGATGGTGGCTACACCTTC.

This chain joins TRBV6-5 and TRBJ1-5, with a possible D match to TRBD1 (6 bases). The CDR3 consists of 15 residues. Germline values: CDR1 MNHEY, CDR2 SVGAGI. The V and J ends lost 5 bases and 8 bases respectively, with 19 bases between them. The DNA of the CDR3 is TGTGCCAGCAGTACCCGGCGAGGGGGGAGTGAGCCCCAGCATTTT. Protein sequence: CASSTRRGGSEPQHF.

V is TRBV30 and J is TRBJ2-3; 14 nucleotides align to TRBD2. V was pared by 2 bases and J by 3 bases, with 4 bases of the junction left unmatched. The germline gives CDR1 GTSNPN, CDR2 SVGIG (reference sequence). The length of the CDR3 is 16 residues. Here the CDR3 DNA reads TGTGCCTGGAGTATACGGACTAGCGGGAGGACAGATACGCAGTATTTT. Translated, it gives CAWSIRTSGRTDTQYF.